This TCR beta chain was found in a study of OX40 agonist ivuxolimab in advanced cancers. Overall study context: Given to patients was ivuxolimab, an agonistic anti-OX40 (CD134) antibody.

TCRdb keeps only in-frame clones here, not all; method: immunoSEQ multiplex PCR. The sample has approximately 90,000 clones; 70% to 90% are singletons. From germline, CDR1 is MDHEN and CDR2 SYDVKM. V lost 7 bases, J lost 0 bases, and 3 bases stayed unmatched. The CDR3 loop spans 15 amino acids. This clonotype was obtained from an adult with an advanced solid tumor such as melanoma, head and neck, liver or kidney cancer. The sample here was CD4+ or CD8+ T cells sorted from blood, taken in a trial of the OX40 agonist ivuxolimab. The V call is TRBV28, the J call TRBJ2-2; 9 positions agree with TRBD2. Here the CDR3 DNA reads TGTGCCAGCACGGCGGGAGGGCCGAACACCGGGGAGCTGTTTTTT. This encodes CASTAGGPNTGELFF.